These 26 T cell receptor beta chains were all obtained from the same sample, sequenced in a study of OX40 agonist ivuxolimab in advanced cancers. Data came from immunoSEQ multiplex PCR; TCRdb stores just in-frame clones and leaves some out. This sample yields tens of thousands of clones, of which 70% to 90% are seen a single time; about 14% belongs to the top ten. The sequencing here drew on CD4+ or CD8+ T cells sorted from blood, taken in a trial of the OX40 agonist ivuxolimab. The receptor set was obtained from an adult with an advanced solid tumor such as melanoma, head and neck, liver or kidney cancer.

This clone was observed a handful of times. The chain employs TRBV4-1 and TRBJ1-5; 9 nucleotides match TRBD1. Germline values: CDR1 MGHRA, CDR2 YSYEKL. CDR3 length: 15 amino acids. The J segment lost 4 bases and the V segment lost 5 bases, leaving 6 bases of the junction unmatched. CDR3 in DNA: TGCGCCAGCAGCGAGGACAGGGGTGTTAATCAGCCCCAGCATTTT. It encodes CASSEDRGVNQPQHF.

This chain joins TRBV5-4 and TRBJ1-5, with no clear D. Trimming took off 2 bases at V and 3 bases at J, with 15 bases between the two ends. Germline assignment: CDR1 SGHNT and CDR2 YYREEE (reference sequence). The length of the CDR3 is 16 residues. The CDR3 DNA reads TGTGCCAGCAGCTTATTCGGCGGCGGTATCAATCAGCCCCAGCATTTT. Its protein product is CASSLFGGGINQPQHF.

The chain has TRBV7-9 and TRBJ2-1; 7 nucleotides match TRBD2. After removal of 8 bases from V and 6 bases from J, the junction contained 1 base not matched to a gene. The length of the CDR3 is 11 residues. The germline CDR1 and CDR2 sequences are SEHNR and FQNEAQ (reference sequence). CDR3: CASGGVNEQFF. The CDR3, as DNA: TGTGCCAGCGGGGGGGTCAATGAGCAGTTCTTC. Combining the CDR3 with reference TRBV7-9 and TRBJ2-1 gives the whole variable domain DTGVSQNPRHKITKRGQNVTFRCDPISEHNRLYWYRQTLGQGPEFLTYFQNEAQLEKSRLLSDRFSAERPKGSFSTLEIQRTEQGDSAMYLCASGGVNEQFFGPGTRLTVL.

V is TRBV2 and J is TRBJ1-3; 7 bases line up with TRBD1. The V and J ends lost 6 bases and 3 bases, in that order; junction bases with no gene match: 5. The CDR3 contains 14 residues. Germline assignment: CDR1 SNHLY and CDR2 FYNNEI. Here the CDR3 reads CASSATGSGNTIYF. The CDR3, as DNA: TGTGCCAGCAGCGCGACAGGGAGTGGAAACACCATATATTTT. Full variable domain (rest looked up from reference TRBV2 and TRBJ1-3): EPEVTQTPSHQVTQMGQEVILRCVPISNHLYFYWYRQILGQKVEFLVSFYNNEISEKSEIFDDQFSVERPDGSNFTLKIRSTKLEDSAMYFCASSATGSGNTIYFGEGSWLTVV.

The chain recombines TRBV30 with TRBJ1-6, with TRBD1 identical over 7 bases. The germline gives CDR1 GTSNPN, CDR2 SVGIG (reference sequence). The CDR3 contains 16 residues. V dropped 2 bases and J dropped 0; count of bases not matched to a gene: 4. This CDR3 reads CAWSRGQSSYNSPLHF. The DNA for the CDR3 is TGTGCCTGGAGTAGGGGGCAGAGCTCCTATAATTCACCCCTCCACTTT.

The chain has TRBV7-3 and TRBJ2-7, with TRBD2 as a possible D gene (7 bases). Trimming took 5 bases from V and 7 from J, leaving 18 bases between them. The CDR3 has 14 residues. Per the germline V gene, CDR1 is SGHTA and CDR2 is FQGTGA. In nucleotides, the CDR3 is TGTGCCAGCAGCCCTACGGGGGGCGGGGGAGAGCAGTACTTC. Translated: CASSPTGGGGEQYF.

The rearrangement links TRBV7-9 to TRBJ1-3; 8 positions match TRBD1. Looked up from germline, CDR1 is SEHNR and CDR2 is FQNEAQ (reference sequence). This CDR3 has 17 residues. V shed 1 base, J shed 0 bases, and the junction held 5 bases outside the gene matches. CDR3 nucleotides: TGTGCCAGCAGCTTAGGGGACAGGTTTAGCTCTGGAAACACCATATATTTT. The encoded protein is CASSLGDRFSSGNTIYF. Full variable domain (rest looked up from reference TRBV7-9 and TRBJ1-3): DTGVSQNPRHKITKRGQNVTFRCDPISEHNRLYWYRQTLGQGPEFLTYFQNEAQLEKSRLLSDRFSAERPKGSFSTLEIQRTEQGDSAMYLCASSLGDRFSSGNTIYFGEGSWLTVV.

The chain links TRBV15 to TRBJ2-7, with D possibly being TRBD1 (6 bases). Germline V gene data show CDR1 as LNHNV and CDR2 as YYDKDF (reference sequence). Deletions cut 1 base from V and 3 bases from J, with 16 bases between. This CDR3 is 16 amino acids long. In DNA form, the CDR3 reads TGTGCCACCAGCAGAGGCCGGGACACCACGTTCTACGAGCAGTACTTC. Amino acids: CATSRGRDTTFYEQYF.

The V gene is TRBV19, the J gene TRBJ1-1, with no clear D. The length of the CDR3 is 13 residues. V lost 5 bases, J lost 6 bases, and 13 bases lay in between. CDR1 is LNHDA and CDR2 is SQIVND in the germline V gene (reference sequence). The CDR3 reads CASSQRRAPEAFF. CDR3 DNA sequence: TGTGCCAGTAGTCAACGGAGGGCTCCTGAAGCTTTCTTT.

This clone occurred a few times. CDR3 in DNA: TGTGCCAGCAGCCAAAGGGCGAAACGAGCTTTCTTT. Its protein is CASSQRAKRAFF. This chain links TRBV28 with TRBJ1-1; D gene ambiguous. V was shortened by 6 bases and J by 10 bases, with 15 bases between the two germline ends. The CDR3 runs 12 residues. The germline gives CDR1 MDHEN, CDR2 SYDVKM.

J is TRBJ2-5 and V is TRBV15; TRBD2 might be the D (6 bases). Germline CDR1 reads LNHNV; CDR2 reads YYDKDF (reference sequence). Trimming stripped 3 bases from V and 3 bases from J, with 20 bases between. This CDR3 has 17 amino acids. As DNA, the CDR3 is TGTGCCACCAGCAGGCCCATCTCTAGGAGGGGAGAAGAGACCCAGTACTTC. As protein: CATSRPISRRGEETQYF.

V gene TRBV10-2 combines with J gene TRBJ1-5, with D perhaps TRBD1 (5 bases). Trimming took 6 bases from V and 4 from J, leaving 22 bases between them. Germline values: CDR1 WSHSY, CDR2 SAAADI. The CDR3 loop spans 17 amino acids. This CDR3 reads CASSDPVGAGSNQPQHF. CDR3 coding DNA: TGCGCCAGCAGCGATCCTGTCGGGGCCGGGAGTAATCAGCCCCAGCATTTT.

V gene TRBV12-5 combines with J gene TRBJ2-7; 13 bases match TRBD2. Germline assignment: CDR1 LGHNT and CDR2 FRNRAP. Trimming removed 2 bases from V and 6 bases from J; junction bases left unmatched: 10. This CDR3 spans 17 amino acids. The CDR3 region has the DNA TGTGCTAGTGGTTTGACGTCCACTAGCGGGGGGGCAGGCGAGCAGTACTTC. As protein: CASGLTSTSGGAGEQYF.

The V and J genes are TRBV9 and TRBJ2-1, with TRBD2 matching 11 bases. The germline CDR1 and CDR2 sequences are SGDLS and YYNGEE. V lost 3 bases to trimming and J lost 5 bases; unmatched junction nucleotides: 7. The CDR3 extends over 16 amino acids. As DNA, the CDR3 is TGTGCCAGCAGCGCCTTTAGCGGGGGGGCGAACAATGAGCAGTTCTTC. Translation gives CASSAFSGGANNEQFF.

The CDR3 DNA sequence: TGTGCCAGCAGTTTACGTCTGGGCTATGGCTACACCTTC. Protein sequence: CASSLRLGYGYTF. The chain has TRBV27 and TRBJ1-2; D is unresolved. V was clipped by 2 bases and J by 4 bases, with 8 bases between them. The length of the CDR3 is 13 residues. Germline CDR1 reads MNHEY; CDR2 reads SMNVEV (reference sequence).

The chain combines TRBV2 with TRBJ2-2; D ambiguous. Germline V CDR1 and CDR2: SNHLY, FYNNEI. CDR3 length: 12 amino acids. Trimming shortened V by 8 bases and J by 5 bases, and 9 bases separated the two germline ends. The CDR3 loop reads CASAHRTGELFF. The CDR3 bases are TGTGCCAGCGCTCATAGGACCGGGGAGCTGTTTTTT.

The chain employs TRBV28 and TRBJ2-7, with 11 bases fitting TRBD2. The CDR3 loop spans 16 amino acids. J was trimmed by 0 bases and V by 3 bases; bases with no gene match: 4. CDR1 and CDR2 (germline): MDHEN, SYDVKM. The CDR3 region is CASSFQTSGNSYEQYF. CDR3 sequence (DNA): TGTGCCAGCAGTTTCCAGACTAGCGGGAACTCCTACGAGCAGTACTTC.

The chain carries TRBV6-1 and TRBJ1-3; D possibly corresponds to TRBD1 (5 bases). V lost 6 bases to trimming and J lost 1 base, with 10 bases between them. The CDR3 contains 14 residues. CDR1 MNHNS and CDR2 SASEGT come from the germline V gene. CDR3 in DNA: TGTGCCAGCAGGCCGACAGCTTCTGGAAACACCATATATTTT. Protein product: CASRPTASGNTIYF.

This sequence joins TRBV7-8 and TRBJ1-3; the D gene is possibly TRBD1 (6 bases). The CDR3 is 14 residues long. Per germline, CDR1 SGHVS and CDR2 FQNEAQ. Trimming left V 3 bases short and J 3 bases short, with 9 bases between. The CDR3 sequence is CASSLGGLGNTIYF. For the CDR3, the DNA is TGTGCCAGCAGCTTGGGGGGGCTTGGAAACACCATATATTTT.

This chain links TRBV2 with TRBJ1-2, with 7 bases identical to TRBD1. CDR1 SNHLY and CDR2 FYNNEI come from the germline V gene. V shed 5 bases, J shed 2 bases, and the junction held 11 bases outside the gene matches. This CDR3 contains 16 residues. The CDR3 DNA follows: TGTGCCAGCAGTCGAAAAGACAGGGAGGCGAACTATGGCTACACCTTC. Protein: CASSRKDREANYGYTF.

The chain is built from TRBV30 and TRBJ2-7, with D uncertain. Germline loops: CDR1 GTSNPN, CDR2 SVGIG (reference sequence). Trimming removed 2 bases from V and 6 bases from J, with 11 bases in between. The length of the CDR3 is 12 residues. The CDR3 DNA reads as TGTGCCTGGAGTCCGCCGCTGGGCGAGCAGTACTTC. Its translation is CAWSPPLGEQYF.

Written as DNA, the CDR3 is TGTGCCAGCAGTGAACCAGGGACTAATCAGCCCCAGCATTTT. Translation gives CASSEPGTNQPQHF. The chain links TRBV2 to TRBJ1-5; perhaps TRBD1 as D (5 bases). The germline gives CDR1 SNHLY, CDR2 FYNNEI. The V end lost 2 bases, the J end lost 4 bases, and 9 bases lay between the germline ends. The CDR3 has 14 amino acids.

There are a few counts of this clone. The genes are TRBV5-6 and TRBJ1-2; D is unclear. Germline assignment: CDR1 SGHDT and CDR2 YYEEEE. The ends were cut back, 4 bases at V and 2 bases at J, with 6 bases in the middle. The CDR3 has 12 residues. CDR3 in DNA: TGTGCCAGCAGCCTAACGAACTATGGCTACACCTTC. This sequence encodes CASSLTNYGYTF.

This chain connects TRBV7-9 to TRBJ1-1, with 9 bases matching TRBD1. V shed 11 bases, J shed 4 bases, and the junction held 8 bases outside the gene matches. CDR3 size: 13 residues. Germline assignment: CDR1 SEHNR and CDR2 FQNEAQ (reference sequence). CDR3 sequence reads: CALRQGQGTEAFF. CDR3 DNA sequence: TGTGCCTTAAGACAGGGACAGGGCACTGAAGCTTTCTTT.

CDR3 sequence reads: CASSIGANRHFF. CDR3 coding DNA: TGTGCCAGTAGTATAGGAGCAAACCGGCACTTCTTC. This chain uses TRBV19 with TRBJ2-1; D not certain. Germline V gene lookup returns CDR1 LNHDA and CDR2 SQIVND (reference sequence). The CDR3 has 12 amino acids. Trimming shortened V by 1 base and J by 16 bases, and 14 bases separated the two germline ends.

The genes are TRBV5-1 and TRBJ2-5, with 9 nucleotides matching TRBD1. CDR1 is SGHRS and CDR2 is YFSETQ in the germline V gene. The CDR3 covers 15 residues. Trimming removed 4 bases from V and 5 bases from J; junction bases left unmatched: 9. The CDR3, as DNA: TGCGCCAGCAGCCCCGCCGGGGACAGGGTGGAGACCCAGTACTTC. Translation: CASSPAGDRVETQYF.